This TCR beta chain was obtained from a study of T cells in Graves' hyperthyroidism and ophthalmopathy. Points from the study as a whole: With a median lead of approximately 6 months before onset, the model predicted ophthalmopathy. Researchers report that a 13 V-J model separated ophthalmopathy from stable hyperthyroidism. Clonotypes that were expanded in thyroid above 0.001 mostly appeared in blood too.

It was RNA transcripts that yielded the amplified TCR beta CDR3 regions. In the first-round RT-PCR of the TCR CDR3, the HTBI primer set was used. TCRdb ran MiXCR on the multiplex PCR reads and lists one entry per CDR3 protein. The table includes approximately 710,000 distinct CDR3 sequences, around 16% detected once. From germline, CDR1 is SQVTM and CDR2 ANQGSEA. The V end was cut by 3 bases, the J end by 8 bases, with 13 bases between. The CDR3 is 13 amino acids. This clonotype showed up just a few times. What it binds is not known. The chain uses TRBV29-1 and TRBJ1-4, with D maybe TRBD1 (5 bases). This TCR came from a man aged 50 to 60 with Graves' hyperthyroidism. Sequenced: blood. The CDR3 bases are TGCAGCGTTGAGCCAGGGTACGGCGAAAAACTGTTTTTT. It is translated as CSVEPGYGEKLFF.